Included here is one T cell receptor (beta chain) sequence, with context. Its antigen is unknown. The data were obtained in a study of CXCR3-negative and CXCR3-positive naive CD8 T cells. Study-wide context: Roughly 1.5 +/- 0.3 million TRB reads came from each library, giving around 130 million in total. Regarding the study as a whole: For the naive subsets, surface CD5 was similar, and TCR strength was inferred from TRB CDR3 properties. Naive CXCR3-negative and CXCR3-positive cells had similar TRBV-TRBJ usage; memory differed.

Triplicate sorts, 320,000 or so cells apiece, were made for each CD8+ T cell subset. 5' RACE with UMI labels generated the TRB cDNA libraries. Reprocessing the 5' RACE reads, TCRdb reports a single entry for every CDR3 protein and omits DNA. The sample totals around 50,000 distinct CDR3 sequences. This receptor was identified in a human donor in good health. Some clones in this sample may be carry-over from other donors' samples. The sample was memory CD8+ T cells from blood.

The CDR3 here is CSARDLSYEQYF. This chain links TRBV20-1 with TRBJ2-7. The CDR3 extends over 12 amino acids. Germline values: CDR1 DFQATT, CDR2 SNEGSKA (reference sequence).